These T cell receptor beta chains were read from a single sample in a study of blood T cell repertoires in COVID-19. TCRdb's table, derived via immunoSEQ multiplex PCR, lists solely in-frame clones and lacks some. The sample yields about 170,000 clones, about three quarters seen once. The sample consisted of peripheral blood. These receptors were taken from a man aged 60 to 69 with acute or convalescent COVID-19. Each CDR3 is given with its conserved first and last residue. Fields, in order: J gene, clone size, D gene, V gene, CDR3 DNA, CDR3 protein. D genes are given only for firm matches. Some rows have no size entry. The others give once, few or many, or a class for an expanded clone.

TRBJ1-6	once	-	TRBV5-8	TGTGCCAGCAGCTTGGGGCGGCCACCCCTCCACTTT	CASSLGRPPLHF
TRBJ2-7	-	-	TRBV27	TGTGCCAGCAGAGACAGAGTGGGCTCGTTCTCCTACGAGCAGTACTTC	CASRDRVGSFSYEQYF
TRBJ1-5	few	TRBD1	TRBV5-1	TGCGCCAGCAGCTTGGAGGGGACAGGGGGTCAGCCCCAGCATTTT	CASSLEGTGGQPQHF
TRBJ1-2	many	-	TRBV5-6	TGTGCCAGCAGCCTGACAGTTGGCTATGGCTACACCTTC	CASSLTVGYGYTF
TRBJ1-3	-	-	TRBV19	TGTGCCAGTACATTGGGCGGGCGACTACTCTCTGGAAACACCATATATTTT	CASTLGGRLLSGNTIYF
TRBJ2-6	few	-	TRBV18	TGTGCCAGCTCTCCGGGTGGGGGCACTGGGGCCAACGTCCTGACTTTC	CASSPGGGTGANVLTF
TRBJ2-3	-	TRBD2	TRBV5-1	TGCGCCAGCAGCTTGAACAGCGGCGGGGGGGCAATAGATACGCAGTATTTT	CASSLNSGGGAIDTQYF
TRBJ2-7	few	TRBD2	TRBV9	TGTGCCAGCAGCGTAGAGGGGACTAGCGGGGGGTCCCACGAGCAGTACTTC	CASSVEGTSGGSHEQYF
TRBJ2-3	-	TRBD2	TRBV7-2	TGTGCCAGCAGCTTAGCAGCCTCTAGCGGGGGGTCAACAGATACGCAGTATTTT	CASSLAASSGGSTDTQYF
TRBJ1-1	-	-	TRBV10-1	TGCGCCAGCAGTTTGGACAGCCTATCGAACACTGAAGCTTTCTTT	CASSLDSLSNTEAFF
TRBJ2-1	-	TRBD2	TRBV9	TGTGCCAGCAGCGCCGGGACTAGCGGGGGTAATGAGCAGTTCTTC	CASSAGTSGGNEQFF
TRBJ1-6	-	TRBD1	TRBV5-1	TGCGCCAGCAGGACAGGGGGCAACGCACCCCTCCACTTT	CASRTGGNAPLHF
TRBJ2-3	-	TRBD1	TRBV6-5	TGTGCCAGCAGTTTTCAGGACAGGGAGGTGGATACGCAGTATTTT	CASSFQDREVDTQYF
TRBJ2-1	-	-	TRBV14	TGTGCCAGCAGCCATGGCGGGGCCAATGAGCAGTTCTTC	CASSHGGANEQFF
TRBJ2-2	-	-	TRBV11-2	TGTGCCAGCAGCCGCGAGGGGAACACCGGGGAGCTGTTTTTT	CASSREGNTGELFF
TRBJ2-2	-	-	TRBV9	TGTGCCAGCAGCGTAGTACAAAACACCGGGGAGCTGTTTTTT	CASSVVQNTGELFF
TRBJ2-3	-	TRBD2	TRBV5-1	TGCGCCAGCAGACCAAGCGGGGGGGATACAGATACGCAGTATTTT	CASRPSGGDTDTQYF
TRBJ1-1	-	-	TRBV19	TGTGCCAGTAGCACCACCTTGGTCGGTGAAGCTTTCTTT	CASSTTLVGEAFF
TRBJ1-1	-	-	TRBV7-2	TGTGCCAGCAGTTATGGAATCTCAGGCACTGAAGCTTTCTTT	CASSYGISGTEAFF
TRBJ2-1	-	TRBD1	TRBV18	TGTGCCAGCGAGGAACCGGGACAGAAAGTGCAGTTCTTC	CASEEPGQKVQFF
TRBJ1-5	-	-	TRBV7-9	TGTGCCAGCAGCTTAGGCATGGGCGGGAATCAGCCCCAGCATTTT	CASSLGMGGNQPQHF
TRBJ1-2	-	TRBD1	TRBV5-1	TGCGCCAGCAGCTTGGGGCGGGGGACAGGGGAAGGCTATGGCTACACCTTC	CASSLGRGTGEGYGYTF
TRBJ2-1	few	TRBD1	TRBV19	TGTGCCAGCCGCCTCACAGGGGGGCTTAGCAATGAGCAGTTCTTC	CASRLTGGLSNEQFF
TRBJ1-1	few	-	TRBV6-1	TGTGCCAGCAGTGAACCAATCTTCAATACGGACTCTTCATGGGACACTGAAGCTTTCTTT	CASSEPIFNTDSSWDTEAFF
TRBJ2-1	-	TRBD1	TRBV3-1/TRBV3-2	TGTGCCAGCAGCCGGGACAGGGGATACAATGAGCAGTTCTTC	CASSRDRGYNEQFF
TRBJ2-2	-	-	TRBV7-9	TGTGCCAGCATCTCCTACTTAGGGGCAGCGAACACCGGGGAGCTGTTTTTT	CASISYLGAANTGELFF
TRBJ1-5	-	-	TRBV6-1	TGTGCCAGCAGTGAAAGTAGCTGGGTTGATAGCAATCAGCCCCAGCATTTT	CASSESSWVDSNQPQHF
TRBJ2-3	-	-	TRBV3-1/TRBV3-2	TGTGCCAGCAGCCAAGAAGGCTGGGCACCGACCACAGATACGCAGTATTTT	CASSQEGWAPTTDTQYF
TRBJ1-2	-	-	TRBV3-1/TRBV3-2	TGTGCCAGCAGCCTGGGCAGAAACTATGGCTACACCTTC	CASSLGRNYGYTF
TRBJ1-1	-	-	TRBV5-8	TGTGCCAGCCCCTCAGCGGCATGGGGGGTTTCGAACACTGAAGCTTTCTTT	CASPSAAWGVSNTEAFF
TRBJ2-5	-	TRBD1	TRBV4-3	TGCGCCAGCAGCCAAGATGGGGGACAGTCGGAGACCCAGTACTTC	CASSQDGGQSETQYF
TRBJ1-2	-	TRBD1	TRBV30	TGTGCCTGGAGTGTGACAGGGAACTATGGCTACACCTTC	CAWSVTGNYGYTF
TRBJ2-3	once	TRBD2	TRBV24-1	TGTGCCACCAGTGATTGGGGGATCTCGGGGGGGAGCACAGATACGCAGTATTTT	CATSDWGISGGSTDTQYF
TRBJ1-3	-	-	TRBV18	TGTGCCAGCTCACCGAACAGTCGAAACACCATATATTTT	CASSPNSRNTIYF
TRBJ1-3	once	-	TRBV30	TGTGCCTGGAGCGTTGGACTCACGCCGGGAAACACCATATATTTT	CAWSVGLTPGNTIYF
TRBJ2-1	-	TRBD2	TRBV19	TGTGCCAGTAGTACCGGACCTCGGCTAGCGGTCTGGGGGGAGCAGTTCTTC	CASSTGPRLAVWGEQFF
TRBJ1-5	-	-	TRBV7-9	TGTGCCAGCAGCTCGAGACAGTCGGGCAATCAGCCCCAGCATTTT	CASSSRQSGNQPQHF
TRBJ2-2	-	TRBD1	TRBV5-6	TGTGCCAGCAGCTGGGGGACAGGGATAACCGGGGAGCTGTTTTTT	CASSWGTGITGELFF
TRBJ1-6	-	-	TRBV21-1	TGTGCCAGCTTTTGGACAGGGGGTAGGAATTCACCCCTCCACTTT	CASFWTGGRNSPLHF
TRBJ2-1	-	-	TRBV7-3	TGTGCCAGCAGCTTTAGGCAGGGGCGAAATGAGCAGTTCTTC	CASSFRQGRNEQFF
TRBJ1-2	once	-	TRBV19	TGTGCCAGTACCCTAGGGGAGGGCTTTTCAAATGGCTACACCTTC	CASTLGEGFSNGYTF
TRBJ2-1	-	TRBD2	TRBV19	TGTGCCAGTAGTATGACCCCTAGCGGGGGGGCTTATGAGCAGTTCTTC	CASSMTPSGGAYEQFF
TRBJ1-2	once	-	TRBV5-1	TGCGCCAGCAGCTTGCAGGACATGAAGTATGGCTACACCTTC	CASSLQDMKYGYTF
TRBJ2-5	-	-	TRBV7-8	TGTGCCAGCAGCTTAGTGGAGGGGATCGAGACCCAGTACTTC	CASSLVEGIETQYF
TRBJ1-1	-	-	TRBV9	TGTGCCAGCAGCCCCAAGGACAATGCTGGGCCTGAAGCTTTCTTT	CASSPKDNAGPEAFF
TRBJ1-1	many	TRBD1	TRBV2	TGTGCCAGCAGTGGCTCGCTCCGGGACAGGGATCTGTTAGCAAGGGACACTGAAGCTTTCTTT	CASSGSLRDRDLLARDTEAFF
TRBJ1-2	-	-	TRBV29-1	TGCAGCGTTGAATGGCAGTCCTATGGCTACACCTTC	CSVEWQSYGYTF
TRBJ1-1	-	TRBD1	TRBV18	TGTGCCAGCTCACCCAAACAGGGGGCCACTGAAGCTTTCTTT	CASSPKQGATEAFF
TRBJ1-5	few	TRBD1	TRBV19	TGTGCCAGTAGTGGACAGGGGGGCAATCAGCCCCAGCATTTT	CASSGQGGNQPQHF
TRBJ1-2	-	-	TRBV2	TGTGGGCAGGGTGATAACTATGGCTACACCTTC	CGQGDNYGYTF
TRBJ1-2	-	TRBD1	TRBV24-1	TGTGCCACCAGTGATGCACCGGGACAGCTAGGGACTAACTATGGCTACACCTTC	CATSDAPGQLGTNYGYTF
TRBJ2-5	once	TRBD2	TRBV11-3	TGTGCCAGCAGCCGGGGGGGGCTACAGACCCAGTACTTC	CASSRGGLQTQYF
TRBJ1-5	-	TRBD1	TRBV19	TGTGCCAGTAGTATCAGGACAGGGGGACTAATAGGGGGGAGCAATCAGCCCCAGCATTTT	CASSIRTGGLIGGSNQPQHF